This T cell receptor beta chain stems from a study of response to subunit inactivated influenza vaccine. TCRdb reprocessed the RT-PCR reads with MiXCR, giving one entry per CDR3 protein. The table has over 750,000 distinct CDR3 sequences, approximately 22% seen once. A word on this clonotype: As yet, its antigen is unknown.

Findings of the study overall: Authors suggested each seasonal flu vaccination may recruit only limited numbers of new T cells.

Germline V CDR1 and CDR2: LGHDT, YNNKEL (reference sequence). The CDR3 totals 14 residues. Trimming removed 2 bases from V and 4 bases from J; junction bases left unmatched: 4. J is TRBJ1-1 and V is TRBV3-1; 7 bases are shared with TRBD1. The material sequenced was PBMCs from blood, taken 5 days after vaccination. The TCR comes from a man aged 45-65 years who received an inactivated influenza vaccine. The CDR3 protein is CASSQKTGTTEAFF. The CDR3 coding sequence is TGTGCCAGCAGCCAAAAGACAGGGACCACTGAAGCTTTCTTT.